These 10 T cell receptor beta chains originate from one sample sequenced in a study of T-cell reconstitution after alpha-beta-depleted transplantation in children. Unique molecular identifiers were built into the TCRbeta library. From the PCR reads, TCRdb called clonotypes with MiXCR, one entry per CDR3 protein. The table shows around 200,000 distinct CDR3 sequences, with about 8.7% occurring only once. The material was PBMCs, mostly from graft donor cells, obtained 360 days after TCRalphabeta/CD19-depleted stem cell transplant. These receptors were collected from a male patient aged 2-15 years who had a stem cell transplant for acute myeloid leukemia, so the T cells may come from the graft donor.

This clonotype has more than one count but fewer than ten. The chain carries TRBV7-8 and TRBJ2-7, with D unresolved. The V and J ends lost 0 bases and 0 bases respectively, with 12 bases between them. CDR1 and CDR2 from the germline V gene are SGHVS and FQNEAQ. This CDR3 contains 16 residues. The CDR3 here is CASSLAGSLSSYEQYF. CDR3 DNA: TGTGCCAGCAGCTTAGCAGGCAGCCTAAGCTCCTACGAGCAGTACTTC.

This clonotype occurred many times. The V gene is TRBV13, the J gene TRBJ2-7; no clear D. CDR3 size: 12 residues. The V and J ends lost 2 bases and 5 bases respectively, with 7 bases between them. The germline CDR1 and CDR2 sequences are PRHDT and FYEKMQ (reference sequence). CDR3 nucleotides: TGTGCCAGCAGCTTATTTGGGGACGAGCAGTACTTC. Its protein product is CASSLFGDEQYF.

The rearrangement joins TRBV20-1 to TRBJ2-1; D call uncertain. This CDR3 has 14 amino acids. V dropped 0 bases and J dropped 8 bases, with 14 bases sitting between them. Germline CDR1 and CDR2: DFQATT and SNEGSKA (reference sequence). DNA for the CDR3: TGCAGTGCTAGAGATTTCGCAAAAGGGTATGAGCAGTTCTTC. It codes for CSARDFAKGYEQFF.

The rearrangement joins TRBV5-1 to TRBJ1-2; 7 bases are shared with TRBD1. V shed 0 bases, J shed 6 bases, and the junction held 5 bases outside the gene matches. The CDR3 runs to 14 residues. Per the germline V gene, CDR1 is SGHRS and CDR2 is YFSETQ. The DNA for the CDR3 is TGCGCCAGCAGCTTGGTACCGGGACAGCATGGCTACACCTTC. Translated: CASSLVPGQHGYTF.

This clonotype has only a few counts. The V call is TRBV5-5, the J call TRBJ2-7; 9 bases match TRBD1. Per germline, CDR1 SGHKS and CDR2 YYEKEE (reference sequence). With 5 bases clipped from V and 5 bases from J, the junction kept 14 bases outside the gene matches. The CDR3 totals 16 residues. CDR3: CASRDHPGQGFHEQYV. The CDR3 DNA sequence: TGTGCCAGCAGGGATCATCCGGGACAGGGTTTCCACGAGCAGTACGTC.

The rearrangement links TRBV20-1 to TRBJ1-2, with a tentative D call TRBD1 (6 bases). Germline values: CDR1 DFQATT, CDR2 SNEGSKA (reference sequence). CDR3 length equals 11 residues. CDR3 region: CTSQGNYGYTF. CDR3 nucleotide sequence: TGCACCAGTCAGGGGAACTATGGCTACACCTTC.

V gene TRBV20-1 combines with J gene TRBJ1-5, with D possibly TRBD1 on 5 matching bases. The CDR3 is 16 amino acids. The V gene's germline CDR1 is DFQATT and CDR2 SNEGSKA (reference sequence). V lost 0 bases and J 2 bases, leaving 14 bases between the germline ends. The CDR3 loop is CSARDGRGPRNQPQHF. The CDR3 nucleotides read TGCAGTGCTAGAGATGGTAGGGGCCCCCGCAATCAGCCCCAGCATTTT.

On this clonotype: A read error may explain this, as a much larger clone is one base away. This chain uses TRBV5-1 with TRBJ2-1; 13 bases are a match to TRBD2. Germline CDR1 and CDR2: SGHRS and YFSETQ. The CDR3 sequence is 15 residues long. The CDR3 is CACSIGLAGEHEQFF. In DNA, the CDR3 is TGCGCCTGCAGCATCGGACTAGCGGGAGAACATGAGCAGTTCTTC.

In this sample, this clonotype turned up a few times. The CDR3 reads CASGGLAVYEQYF. The CDR3 nucleotides are TGTGCCAGTGGTGGACTAGCGGTTTACGAGCAGTACTTC. V usage is TRBV6-6 and J usage is TRBJ2-7; 10 bases agree with TRBD2. This CDR3 contains 13 residues. The V and J ends lost 9 bases and 4 bases, in that order; junction bases with no gene match: 6. The germline gives CDR1 MNHNY, CDR2 SVGAGI (reference sequence).

This clonotype was seen a few times. The chain links TRBV19 to TRBJ2-1; no clear D. CDR1 and CDR2 (germline): LNHDA, SQIVND (reference sequence). V dropped 1 base and J dropped 3 bases, with 10 bases sitting between them. The CDR3 is 15 residues long. CDR3 in amino acids: CASSIGTVGYNEQFF. CDR3 coding DNA: TGTGCCAGTAGTATAGGGACGGTCGGCTACAATGAGCAGTTCTTC.